What follows is one T cell receptor beta chain and its context. The protocol was immunoSEQ multiplex PCR, while the TCRdb copy is restricted to in-frame clones and leaves out a portion. There are approximately 69,000 clones in the sample; approximately 89% occur only once, and approximately 5% lies in the top ten. CDR1 is LNHNV, CDR2 YYDKDF, per germline (reference sequence). Trimming at V came to 3 bases and at J to 6 bases, leaving 6 bases not matched to a gene. The CDR3 covers 15 residues. The source of the sample is a study of control samples from healthy donors and cancer patients. The sequencing sample was made of PBMCs. The origin of this receptor is a man aged 60 to 75 with colorectal cancer. The chain uses TRBV15 and TRBJ2-1, with 9 bases aligning to TRBD2. CDR3 residues: CATSRISGGPNEQFF. For the CDR3, the DNA is TGTGCCACCAGCAGGATAAGCGGGGGGCCCAATGAGCAGTTCTTC.